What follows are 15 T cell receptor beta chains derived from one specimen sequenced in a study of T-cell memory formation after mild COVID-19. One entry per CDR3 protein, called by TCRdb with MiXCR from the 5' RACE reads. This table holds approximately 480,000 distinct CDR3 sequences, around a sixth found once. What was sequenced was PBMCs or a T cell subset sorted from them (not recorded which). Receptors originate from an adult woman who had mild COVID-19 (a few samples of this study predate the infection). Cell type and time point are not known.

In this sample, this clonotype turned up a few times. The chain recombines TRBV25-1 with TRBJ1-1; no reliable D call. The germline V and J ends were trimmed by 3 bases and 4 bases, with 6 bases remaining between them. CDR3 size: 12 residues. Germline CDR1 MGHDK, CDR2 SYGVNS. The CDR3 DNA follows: TGTGCCAGCAGTGAGGGAGGCACTGAAGCTTTCTTT. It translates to CASSEGGTEAFF.

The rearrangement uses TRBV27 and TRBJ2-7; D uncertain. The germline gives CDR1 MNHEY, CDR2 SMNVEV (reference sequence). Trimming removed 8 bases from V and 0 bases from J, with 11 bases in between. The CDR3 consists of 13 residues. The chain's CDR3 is CASGFPSSYEQYF. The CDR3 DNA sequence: TGTGCCAGCGGGTTTCCGAGCTCCTACGAGCAGTACTTC.

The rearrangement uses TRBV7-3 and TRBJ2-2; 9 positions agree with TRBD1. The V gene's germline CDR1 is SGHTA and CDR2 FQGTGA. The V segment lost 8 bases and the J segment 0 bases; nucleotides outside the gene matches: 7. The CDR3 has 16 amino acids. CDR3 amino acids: CASSTGQGTNTGELFF. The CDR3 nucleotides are TGTGCCAGCTCGACAGGACAGGGGACGAACACCGGGGAGCTGTTTTTT.

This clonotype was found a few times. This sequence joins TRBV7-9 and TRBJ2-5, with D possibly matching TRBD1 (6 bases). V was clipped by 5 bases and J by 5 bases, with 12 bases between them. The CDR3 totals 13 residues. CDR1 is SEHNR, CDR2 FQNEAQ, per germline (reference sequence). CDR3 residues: CASSVDRMETQYF. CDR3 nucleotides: TGTGCCAGCAGCGTTGACAGGATGGAGACCCAGTACTTC.

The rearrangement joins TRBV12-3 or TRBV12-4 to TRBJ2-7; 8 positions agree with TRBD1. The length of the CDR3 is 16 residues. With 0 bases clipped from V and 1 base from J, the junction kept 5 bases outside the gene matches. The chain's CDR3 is CASSLAAQGGSYEQYF. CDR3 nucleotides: TGTGCCAGCAGTTTAGCCGCACAGGGGGGATCCTACGAGCAGTACTTC.

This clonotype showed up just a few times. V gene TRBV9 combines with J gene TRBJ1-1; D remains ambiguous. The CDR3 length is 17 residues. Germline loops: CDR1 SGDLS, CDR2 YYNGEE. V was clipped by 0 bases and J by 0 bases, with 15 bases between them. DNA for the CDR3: TGTGCCAGCAGCGTAGGTGGAACATCGAGCATGAACACTGAAGCTTTCTTT. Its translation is CASSVGGTSSMNTEAFF. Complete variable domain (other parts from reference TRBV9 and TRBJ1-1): DSGVTQTPKHLITATGQRVTLRCSPRSGDLSVYWYQQSLDQGLQFLIQYYNGEERAKGNILERFSAQQFPDLHSELNLSSLELGDSALYFCASSVGGTSSMNTEAFFGQGTRLTVV.

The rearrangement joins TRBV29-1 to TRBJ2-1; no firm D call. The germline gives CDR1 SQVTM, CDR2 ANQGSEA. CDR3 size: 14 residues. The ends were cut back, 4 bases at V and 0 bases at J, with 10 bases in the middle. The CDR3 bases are TGCAGCGTTGCCTCTCCTAGCTCCTACAATGAGCAGTTCTTC. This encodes CSVASPSSYNEQFF.

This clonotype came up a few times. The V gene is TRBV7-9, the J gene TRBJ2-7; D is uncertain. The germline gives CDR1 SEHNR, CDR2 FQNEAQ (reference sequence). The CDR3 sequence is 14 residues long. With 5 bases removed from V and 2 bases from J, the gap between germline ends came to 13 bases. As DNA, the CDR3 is TGTGCCAGCAGCCCCATACGTCCCCCCTACGAGCAGTACTTC. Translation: CASSPIRPPYEQYF.

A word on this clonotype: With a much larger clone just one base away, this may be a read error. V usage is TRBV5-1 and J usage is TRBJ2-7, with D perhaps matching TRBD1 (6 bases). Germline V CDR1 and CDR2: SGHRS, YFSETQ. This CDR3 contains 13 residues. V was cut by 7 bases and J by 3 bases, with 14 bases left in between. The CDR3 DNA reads TGCGCCAGCCGGGACATGTTATACTACGAGCAGTACTTC. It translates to CASRDMLYYEQYF.

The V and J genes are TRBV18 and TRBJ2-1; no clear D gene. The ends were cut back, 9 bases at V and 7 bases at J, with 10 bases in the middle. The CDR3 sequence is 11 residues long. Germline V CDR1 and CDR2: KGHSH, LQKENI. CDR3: CASRSGNEQFF. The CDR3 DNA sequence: TGTGCCAGTCGGTCAGGTAATGAGCAGTTCTTC. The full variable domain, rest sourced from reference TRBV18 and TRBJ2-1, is NAGVMQNPRHLVRRRGQEARLRCSPMKGHSHVYWYRQLPEEGLKFMVYLQKENIIDESGMPKERFSAEFPKEGPSILRIQQVVRGDSAAYFCASRSGNEQFFGPGTRLTVL.

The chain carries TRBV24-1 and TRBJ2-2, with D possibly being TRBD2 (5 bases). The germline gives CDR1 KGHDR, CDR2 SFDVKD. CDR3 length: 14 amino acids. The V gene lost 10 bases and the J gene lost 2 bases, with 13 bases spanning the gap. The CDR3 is CATQARGNTGELFF. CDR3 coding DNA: TGTGCCACTCAGGCCCGGGGAAACACCGGGGAGCTGTTTTTT.

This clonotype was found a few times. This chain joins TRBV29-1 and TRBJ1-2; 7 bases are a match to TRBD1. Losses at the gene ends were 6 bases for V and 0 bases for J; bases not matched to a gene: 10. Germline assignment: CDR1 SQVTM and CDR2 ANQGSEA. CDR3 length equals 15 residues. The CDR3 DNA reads TGCAGCGTCCAAACAGACAGGGAACCTAACTATGGCTACACCTTC. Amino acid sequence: CSVQTDREPNYGYTF.

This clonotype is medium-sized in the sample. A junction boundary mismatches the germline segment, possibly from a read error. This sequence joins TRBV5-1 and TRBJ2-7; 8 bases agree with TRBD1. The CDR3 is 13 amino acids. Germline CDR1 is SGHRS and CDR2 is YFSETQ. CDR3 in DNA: TGTGCCAGCAGCTCCGGACAGGGCTACGAGCAGTACTTC. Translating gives CASSSGQGYEQYF.

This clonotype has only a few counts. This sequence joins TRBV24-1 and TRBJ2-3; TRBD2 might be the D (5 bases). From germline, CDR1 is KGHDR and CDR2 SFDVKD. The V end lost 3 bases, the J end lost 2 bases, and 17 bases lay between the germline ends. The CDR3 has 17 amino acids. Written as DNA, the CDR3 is TGTGCCACCAGTGATCCCAATATCCCGGGGATCACAGATACGCAGTATTTT. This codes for CATSDPNIPGITDTQYF.

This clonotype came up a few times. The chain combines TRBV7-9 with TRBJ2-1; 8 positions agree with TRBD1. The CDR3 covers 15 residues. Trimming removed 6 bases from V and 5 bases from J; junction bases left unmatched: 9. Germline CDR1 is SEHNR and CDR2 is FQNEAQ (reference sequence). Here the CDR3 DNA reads TGTGCCAGCAGTCCAGGGGGCGCAGTGGACAATGAGCAGTTCTTC. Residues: CASSPGGAVDNEQFF.